This T cell receptor beta chain was observed in a study of blood T cell repertoires in COVID-19. This CDR3 region has 17 residues. The V gene's germline CDR1 is WSHSY and CDR2 SAAADI. Trimming cost V 4 bases and J 6 bases, with 19 bases left between them. Original processing notes: By means of reference gene primer amplification, nucleated cell counts were estimated. Repertoires were generated with immunoSEQ multiplex PCR, while TCRdb's copy carries only in-frame clones and drops some. V and J calls plus clone size are reproduced from that table; the DNA served to infer D and trimming. The table records 130,000 to 150,000 clones, about 80% of them present only once.

The sequence came from a man between 60 and 75 years old with acute or convalescent COVID-19. The sequenced sample consisted of peripheral blood. This chain joins TRBV10-2 and TRBJ1-6; no firm D call. This CDR3 reads CASSGMLTSVANSPLHF. CDR3 nucleotides: TGCGCCAGCAGTGGGATGCTAACTAGCGTGGCTAATTCACCCCTCCACTTT.